Below are 18 T cell receptor beta chains sequenced from a single sample in a study of CD8 T cells in Susac syndrome. An input of about 0.5 to 1 ug of RNA was subjected to reverse transcription using random hexamers. TCRdb recomputed calls from the immunoSEQ multiplex PCR reads with MiXCR, one row per CDR3 protein. Altogether about 150,000 distinct CDR3 sequences are present, approximately 95% being singletons, with the ten largest covering over 0.07%. The specimen was CD4+ T cells from PBMCs. These receptor sequences come from a human donor in good health.

This rearrangement joins TRBV7-9 to TRBJ1-3; unclear D gene. Germline V gives CDR1 SEHNR, CDR2 FQNEAQ (reference sequence). The V and J ends lost 3 bases and 0 bases respectively, with 9 bases between them. The CDR3 length is 15 residues. The CDR3 reads CASSFGQVSGNTIYF. The CDR3 nucleotides are TGTGCCAGCAGCTTCGGGCAGGTCTCTGGAAACACCATATATTTT.

This chain joins TRBV2 and TRBJ2-1, with TRBD1 matching over 9 bases. Germline V lookup: CDR1 SNHLY, CDR2 FYNNEI. J lost 6 bases, V lost 8 bases, and 11 bases had no gene match. This CDR3 contains 15 residues. The CDR3 spells CASFTGTGNRNEQFF. CDR3 in DNA: TGTGCCAGCTTTACCGGGACAGGGAATCGCAATGAGCAGTTCTTC.

The V call is TRBV20-1, the J call TRBJ1-2; no clear D gene. CDR3 size: 16 residues. Germline values: CDR1 DFQATT, CDR2 SNEGSKA (reference sequence). V lost 3 bases and J 4 bases, leaving 21 bases between the germline ends. Written as DNA, the CDR3 is TGCAGTGCTAGTGGCGGGTGGTCAGAGCGGCGCTATGGCTACACCTTC. Its translation: CSASGGWSERRYGYTF.

The V call is TRBV14, the J call TRBJ1-4; weak D call: TRBD1 (5 bases). The CDR3 covers 15 residues. Germline assignment: CDR1 SGHDN and CDR2 FVKESK. V lost 3 bases and J lost 7, with 15 bases in between. Here the CDR3 DNA reads TGTGCCAGCAGCCACCTCCAGGGAGGGTCTGAAAAACTGTTTTTT. Translating it yields CASSHLQGGSEKLFF.

The chain has TRBV2 and TRBJ1-2, with unresolved D. This CDR3 is built from 15 residues. CDR1 is SNHLY and CDR2 is FYNNEI in the germline V gene. V was pared by 5 bases and J by 2 bases, with 15 bases between. In DNA, the CDR3 is TGTGCCAGCAGTCACCCCCTAGGAGTCAACTATGGCTACACCTTC. Its translation: CASSHPLGVNYGYTF.

V and J are TRBV4-2 and TRBJ2-1; 14 bases line up with TRBD2. This CDR3 is built from 17 residues. Germline CDR1 is LGHNA and CDR2 is YNFKEQ. V was clipped by 3 bases and J by 6 bases; unmatched bases: 7. The DNA for the CDR3 is TGTGCCAGCAGCCAGGTTACAGGACTAGCGGGAGGCAATGAGCAGTTCTTC. Encoded protein: CASSQVTGLAGGNEQFF.

V and J are TRBV5-1 and TRBJ2-3; tentative D call: TRBD2 (6 bases). Per the germline V gene, CDR1 is SGHRS and CDR2 is YFSETQ. Trimming pared 6 bases from V and 3 bases from J, leaving 14 bases between. The CDR3 covers 14 residues. Here the CDR3 reads CASTPGSRTDTQYF. Here the CDR3 DNA reads TGCGCCAGCACGCCCGGGAGTAGGACAGATACGCAGTATTTT.

The chain has TRBV7-9 and TRBJ1-5; D not resolved. This CDR3 comprises 13 residues. Germline loops: CDR1 SEHNR, CDR2 FQNEAQ (reference sequence). V was pared by 2 bases and J by 7 bases, with 9 bases between. The CDR3 sequence: CASSLTERQPQHF. The CDR3 nucleotides read TGTGCCAGCAGCTTAACGGAGAGGCAGCCCCAGCATTTT.

The chain couples TRBV20-1 to TRBJ2-1, with 8 bases aligning to TRBD2. This CDR3 region has 16 residues. Looked up from germline, CDR1 is DFQATT and CDR2 is SNEGSKA (reference sequence). V was pared by 6 bases and J by 0 bases, with 10 bases of the junction left unmatched. The CDR3 DNA reads TGCAGTGCCTGGACTAGCCTTTTAAGCTCCTACAATGAGCAGTTCTTC. Amino acid sequence: CSAWTSLLSSYNEQFF.

The genes are TRBV10-3 and TRBJ1-5; D ambiguous. Germline V CDR1 and CDR2: ENHRY, SYGVKD. The CDR3 spans 14 residues. Trimming took off 4 bases at V and 0 bases at J, with 7 bases between the two ends. The CDR3 here is CAISVSGSNQPQHF. The CDR3 DNA sequence: TGTGCCATCAGTGTATCGGGTAGCAATCAGCCCCAGCATTTT.

The V call is TRBV20-1, the J call TRBJ1-1; possibly TRBD1 for D (5 bases). The CDR3 has 14 amino acids. Trimming removed 4 bases from V and 6 bases from J, with 18 bases in between. Germline V gene lookup returns CDR1 DFQATT and CDR2 SNEGSKA (reference sequence). The DNA for the CDR3 is TGCAGTGCTAAGTTGCCGGGGTTGGGGGCTGAAGCTTTCTTT. Translated, it gives CSAKLPGLGAEAFF.

The gene calls are TRBV27 and TRBJ1-2, with TRBD1 as a possible D gene (6 bases). Germline CDR1 reads MNHEY; CDR2 reads SMNVEV (reference sequence). Trimming removed 2 bases at V and 8 bases at J, with 18 bases between. This CDR3 contains 15 residues. DNA for the CDR3: TGTGCCAGCAGTTTAGCCTCGCCTCAGGGGAGCGGCTACACCTTC. Its translation: CASSLASPQGSGYTF.

This clonotype was found once. The chain employs TRBV2 and TRBJ2-7; 8 bases align to TRBD2. CDR3 length: 17 residues. In germline, CDR1 is SNHLY, CDR2 FYNNEI. V gave up 6 bases and J gave up 1 base; unmatched junction bases: 14. The CDR3 sequence is CASSARGGGTPSYEQYF. CDR3 sequence (DNA): TGTGCCAGCAGCGCCCGGGGGGGCGGGACTCCGTCCTACGAGCAGTACTTC.

This sequence joins TRBV10-3 and TRBJ2-3; the D is unclear. V was clipped by 2 bases and J by 4 bases, with 4 bases between them. Germline lookup yields CDR1 ENHRY and CDR2 SYGVKD. The CDR3 contains 12 residues. The CDR3 spells CAISETPDTQYF. The CDR3 DNA is TGTGCCATCAGTGAGACTCCAGATACGCAGTATTTT.

The genes are TRBV7-2 and TRBJ2-1, with a tentative D call TRBD1 (7 bases). Germline loops: CDR1 SGHTA, CDR2 FQGNSA. The CDR3 has 16 amino acids. Trimming took off 6 bases at V and 3 bases at J, with 18 bases between the two ends. This CDR3 reads CASRPGGTPGYNEQFF. The CDR3 DNA reads as TGTGCCAGCAGACCAGGGGGGACTCCGGGCTACAATGAGCAGTTCTTC.

V is TRBV12-3 or TRBV12-4 and J is TRBJ1-2; 10 nucleotides line up with TRBD1. The CDR3 is 12 amino acids. After removal of 6 bases from V and 8 bases from J, the junction contained 3 bases not matched to a gene. This CDR3 reads CASRTGGKGYTF. In nucleotides, the CDR3 is TGTGCCAGCAGGACAGGGGGCAAGGGCTACACCTTC.

The V gene is TRBV6-7, the J gene TRBJ1-1; the match to TRBD1 covers 9 bases. TRBV6-7 is an ORF for which the function is uncertain. V dropped 5 bases and J dropped 2; count of bases not matched to a gene: 12. The CDR3 totals 17 residues. CDR3 loop: CASSPYRGRSGNTEAFF. The CDR3 DNA sequence: TGTGCCAGCAGTCCGTACAGGGGGCGTTCGGGAAACACTGAAGCTTTCTTT.

The chain carries TRBV20-1 and TRBJ2-7; 10 bases fit TRBD2. The junction had 2 bases not matched to a gene; V was cut back by 3 bases and J by 3 bases. The CDR3 consists of 13 residues. Germline CDR1 reads DFQATT; CDR2 reads SNEGSKA (reference sequence). CDR3 residues: CSASRTSGYEQYF. The CDR3 DNA reads TGCAGTGCTAGCCGGACTAGCGGCTACGAGCAGTACTTC.